The next 5 T cell receptor beta chains were all read from a single sample in a study of human T cells and chemical hapten exposure. TCRdb called the 5' RACE reads again in MiXCR, with one record for every CDR3 protein. The sample has tens of thousands of distinct CDR3 sequences, 6% to 8.5% seen once. Before extraction, the whole blood was not fractionated, and total RNA was taken from it. The source is a male donor in good health.

This clonotype occurred many times. The rearrangement links TRBV15 to TRBJ2-3; no clear D gene. This CDR3 comprises 15 residues. Trimming pared 1 base from V and 2 bases from J, leaving 10 bases between. From germline, CDR1 is LNHNV and CDR2 YYDKDF (reference sequence). CDR3 sequence (DNA): TGTGCCACCAGCAGAGTAGGGCGGACCACAGATACGCAGTATTTT. This gives the protein CATSRVGRTTDTQYF.

The chain is built from TRBV20-1 and TRBJ1-1; TRBD1 matches 10 bases. The V gene's germline CDR1 is DFQATT and CDR2 SNEGSKA (reference sequence). With V trimmed by 5 bases and J by 9 bases, 3 bases remained unmatched. The CDR3 has 11 residues. The CDR3 bases are TGCAGTGCTGTCGACAGGGGGCAAGCTTTCTTT. This codes for CSAVDRGQAFF.

This clonotype was seen ten or more times. The rearrangement links TRBV3-1 to TRBJ2-1; 10 positions agree with TRBD2. V lost 0 bases, J lost 9 bases, and 2 bases stayed unmatched. Germline CDR1 and CDR2: LGHDT and YNNKEL (reference sequence). The CDR3 is 14 residues long. The CDR3 DNA reads TGTGCCAGCAGCCAAGAGGGACTAGCGAGTGAGCAGTTCTTC. This encodes CASSQEGLASEQFF.

The CDR3 sequence: CASSARNTGELFF. The DNA for the CDR3 is TGTGCCAGCAGTGCTCGTAACACCGGGGAGCTGTTTTTT. V and J are TRBV2 and TRBJ2-2; D is ambiguous. V lost 4 bases to trimming and J lost 2 bases, with 5 bases between them. The germline gives CDR1 SNHLY, CDR2 FYNNEI. This CDR3 has 13 residues.

This clonotype was seen a few times. The V gene is TRBV6-5, the J gene TRBJ2-1, with 8 bases that match TRBD1. Germline lookup yields CDR1 MNHEY and CDR2 SVGAGI. The V and J ends lost 6 bases and 9 bases, in that order; junction bases with no gene match: 1. CDR3 length equals 11 residues. The CDR3 DNA reads TGTGCCAGCAGGCAGGGGGCTGAGCAGTTCTTC. This sequence encodes CASRQGAEQFF.